The 29 T cell receptor beta chains below all came from one sample that was sequenced in a study of shared clonotypes between healthy human individuals. TCRdb keeps only in-frame clones here, not all; method: immunoSEQ multiplex PCR. In the table there are about 2 million clones, about 95% of which are singletons. Material: naive CD4+ T cells sorted from blood. Subset specified: CD45RA+ positively selected. These TCRs come from a man between 18 and 35 years old in good health.

Comment on this clone: Different DNA sequences within this sample yield the same CDR3. The CDR3 reads CASTRDSYEQYF. DNA for the CDR3: TGTGCCAGCACCAGGGACTCCTACGAGCAGTACTTC. The chain combines TRBV2 with TRBJ2-7, with a possible D match to TRBD1 (5 bases). This CDR3 region has 12 residues. CDR1 and CDR2 from the germline V gene are SNHLY and FYNNEI. V was pared by 7 bases and J by 0 bases, with 7 bases between. The whole variable domain, remainder taken from reference TRBV2 and TRBJ2-7, is EPEVTQTPSHQVTQMGQEVILRCVPISNHLYFYWYRQILGQKVEFLVSFYNNEISEKSEIFDDQFSVERPDGSNFTLKIRSTKLEDSAMYFCASTRDSYEQYFGPGTRLTVT.

V usage is TRBV5-1 and J usage is TRBJ1-1; 8 nucleotides agree with TRBD1. CDR1 and CDR2 from the germline V gene are SGHRS and YFSETQ. After removal of 8 bases from V and 6 bases from J, the junction contained 12 bases not matched to a gene. The CDR3 is made up of 14 amino acids. The CDR3 region is CARRPGTGEAEAFF. Here the CDR3 DNA reads TGCGCCAGGCGTCCGGGGACAGGTGAGGCTGAAGCTTTCTTT.

The rearrangement uses TRBV25-1 and TRBJ1-1; no clear D gene. The CDR3 is 13 residues long. Germline CDR1 MGHDK, CDR2 SYGVNS. V was shortened by 7 bases and J by 7 bases, with 16 bases between the two germline ends. In DNA, the CDR3 is TGTGCCAGCACCCCCCGTGGGAGTATTGAAGCTTTCTTT. It codes for CASTPRGSIEAFF.

Turning to this clone: Other DNA sequences in the same sample also yield this CDR3. The chain employs TRBV9 and TRBJ1-5; no firm D call. V shed 4 bases and J shed 2 bases, with 13 bases lying between them. The CDR3 is made up of 15 amino acids. Germline CDR1 SGDLS, CDR2 YYNGEE. DNA of the CDR3: TGTGCCAGCAGCCCCACGGGCGGGGGCAATCAGCCCCAGCATTTT. It codes for CASSPTGGGNQPQHF. Together with reference TRBV9 and TRBJ1-5, the CDR3 gives the full variable domain: DSGVTQTPKHLITATGQRVTLRCSPRSGDLSVYWYQQSLDQGLQFLIQYYNGEERAKGNILERFSAQQFPDLHSELNLSSLELGDSALYFCASSPTGGGNQPQHFGDGTRLSIL.

This chain links TRBV9 with TRBJ1-2; no definite D call. V was pared by 0 bases and J by 8 bases, with 11 bases between. Germline loops: CDR1 SGDLS, CDR2 YYNGEE. CDR3 length equals 13 residues. The CDR3 DNA sequence: TGTGCCAGCAGCGTAGAAAATTTGGAAGGCTACACCTTC. Protein product: CASSVENLEGYTF. The full variable domain, in which reference TRBV9 and TRBJ1-2 provide the parts outside the CDR3, is DSGVTQTPKHLITATGQRVTLRCSPRSGDLSVYWYQQSLDQGLQFLIQYYNGEERAKGNILERFSAQQFPDLHSELNLSSLELGDSALYFCASSVENLEGYTFGSGTRLTVV.

V is TRBV6-1 and J is TRBJ2-7; either TRBD1 or TRBD2 may fit D (5 bases each). Between the trimmed V and J ends, which lost 7 bases and 2 bases, there was a span of 18 bases. The CDR3 runs 15 residues. In germline, CDR1 is MNHNS, CDR2 SASEGT. CDR3 residues: CASMSPGLPPYEQYF. The CDR3 DNA reads as TGTGCCAGCATGTCCCCGGGGCTCCCCCCCTACGAGCAGTACTTC.

This chain uses TRBV30 with TRBJ2-2; tentatively, D is TRBD1 (6 bases). Trimming pared 4 bases from V and 5 bases from J, leaving 20 bases between. The CDR3 loop spans 16 amino acids. Germline V CDR1 and CDR2: GTSNPN, SVGIG (reference sequence). The CDR3 loop is CAWIGQGRSWTGELFF. CDR3 sequence (DNA): TGTGCCTGGATCGGCCAGGGGCGTTCGTGGACCGGGGAGCTGTTTTTT. Drawing the rest from reference TRBV30 and TRBJ2-2, the complete variable domain is SQTIHQWPATLVQPVGSPLSLECTVEGTSNPNLYWYRQAAGRGLQLLFYSVGIGQISSEVPQNLSASRPQDRQFILSSKKLLLSDSGFYLCAWIGQGRSWTGELFFGEGSRLTVL.

This clone was detected only a few times. The V call is TRBV10-3, the J call TRBJ1-6, with D unresolved. The CDR3 runs 15 residues. Germline-derived CDR1 and CDR2 are ENHRY and SYGVKD. Between the trimmed V and J ends, which lost 2 bases and 7 bases, there was a span of 12 bases. This chain's CDR3 is CAISEGPVLNSPLHF. The CDR3, as DNA: TGTGCCATCAGTGAGGGTCCAGTCTTGAATTCACCCCTCCACTTT.

This clone was seen many times. The genes are TRBV2 and TRBJ2-5; no clear D. Trimming cost V 3 bases and J 4 bases, with 9 bases left between them. This CDR3 has 13 amino acids. Germline V gene data show CDR1 as SNHLY and CDR2 as FYNNEI. CDR3 DNA sequence: TGTGCCAGCAGTGATAGCCTCGGAGAGACCCAGTACTTC. This gives the protein CASSDSLGETQYF. Full variable domain (rest looked up from reference TRBV2 and TRBJ2-5): EPEVTQTPSHQVTQMGQEVILRCVPISNHLYFYWYRQILGQKVEFLVSFYNNEISEKSEIFDDQFSVERPDGSNFTLKIRSTKLEDSAMYFCASSDSLGETQYFGPGTRLLVL.

The count of this clone is one. This same CDR3 is encoded by further DNA sequences in the sample. The chain joins TRBV18 to TRBJ2-6; D tentatively fits TRBD1 or TRBD2 (5 bases each). Germline CDR1 and CDR2: KGHSH and LQKENI. The CDR3 sequence is 15 residues long. V lost 6 bases, J lost 4 bases, and 13 bases lay in between. The CDR3 DNA reads TGTGCCAGCTCCCGTGGGGGAGCGGGGGCCAACGTCCTGACTTTC. It encodes CASSRGGAGANVLTF.

As concerns this clone: This may stem from a read error, because a much larger clone lies one nucleotide away. The J gene is TRBJ1-3, the V gene TRBV30, with a possible D match to TRBD1 (5 bases). V gave up 1 base and J gave up 8 bases, with 18 bases separating them. CDR1 and CDR2 from the germline V gene are GTSNPN and SVGIG (reference sequence). CDR3 size: 15 residues. CDR3 nucleotides: TGTGCCTGGAGTGACGGCAGGGTCATCGGAGACACCATATATTTT. Protein product: CAWSDGRVIGDTIYF. The full variable domain, with the rest looked up from reference TRBV30 and TRBJ1-3, is SQTIHQWPATLVQPVGSPLSLECTVEGTSNPNLYWYRQAAGRGLQLLFYSVGIGQISSEVPQNLSASRPQDRQFILSSKKLLLSDSGFYLCAWSDGRVIGDTIYFGEGSWLTVV.

The chain couples TRBV29-1 to TRBJ1-2; D might be TRBD1 (5 bases). The CDR3 sequence is 13 residues long. Germline V CDR1 and CDR2: SQVTM, ANQGSEA. V lost 4 bases and J lost 6, with 15 bases in between. Here the CDR3 DNA reads TGCAGCGTTGGTCCCCAGGGTGGGAATGGCTACACCTTC. Encoded protein: CSVGPQGGNGYTF.

This chain joins TRBV2 and TRBJ1-1; weak D call: TRBD1 (6 bases). The CDR3 has 15 residues. Germline assignment: CDR1 SNHLY and CDR2 FYNNEI. V dropped 10 bases and J dropped 0 bases, with 18 bases sitting between them. As DNA, the CDR3 is TGTGCCATACAGGGTGCCCCCCTCTTGAACACTGAAGCTTTCTTT. Translating gives CAIQGAPLLNTEAFF.

The V and J genes are TRBV29-1 and TRBJ2-3, with 9 bases that match TRBD1. Trimming removed 7 bases from V and 0 bases from J; junction bases left unmatched: 5. Germline values: CDR1 SQVTM, CDR2 ANQGSEA. The CDR3 contains 14 residues. CDR3: CSEGQGRSTDTQYF. CDR3 nucleotide sequence: TGCAGCGAAGGACAGGGGAGAAGCACAGATACGCAGTATTTT.

As to this clone: This CDR3 is also generated by other DNA sequences in the sample. The V and J genes are TRBV13 and TRBJ2-3; D call uncertain. V was clipped by 4 bases and J by 0 bases, with 2 bases between them. Germline V lookup: CDR1 PRHDT, CDR2 FYEKMQ (reference sequence). The CDR3 extends over 12 amino acids. The CDR3 sequence is CASSSSTDTQYF. The DNA for the CDR3 is TGTGCCAGCAGCTCGAGCACAGATACGCAGTATTTT.

The chain carries TRBV25-1 and TRBJ2-5, with no clear D. This CDR3 has 12 residues. Germline V gene data show CDR1 as MGHDK and CDR2 as SYGVNS. V gave up 4 bases and J gave up 5 bases, with 8 bases separating them. The CDR3 loop reads CASSGVSETQYF. Here the CDR3 DNA reads TGTGCCAGCAGTGGAGTCTCGGAGACCCAGTACTTC.

The genes are TRBV18 and TRBJ1-1, with D uncertain. The germline V and J ends were trimmed by 3 bases and 1 base, with 15 bases remaining between them. The CDR3 contains 16 residues. Germline V gene data show CDR1 as KGHSH and CDR2 as LQKENI. In DNA, the CDR3 is TGTGCCAGCTCACCCGGTGCCCTAGTGCAGAACACTGAAGCTTTCTTT. This sequence encodes CASSPGALVQNTEAFF.

The CDR3 spells CASSLLVGTEAFF. CDR3 in DNA: TGTGCCAGCAGCCTCTTGGTGGGCACTGAAGCTTTCTTT. The V gene is TRBV6-5, the J gene TRBJ1-1; D is undetermined. V was pared by 6 bases and J by 4 bases, with 12 bases between. CDR1 MNHEY and CDR2 SVGAGI come from the germline V gene. The CDR3 length is 13 residues.

The V call is TRBV19, the J call TRBJ2-7, with D unclear. The CDR3 runs 14 residues. Trimming took off 10 bases at V and 1 base at J, with 17 bases between the two ends. Per germline, CDR1 LNHDA and CDR2 SQIVND (reference sequence). The CDR3 nucleotides are TGTGCCACCAGTGGGTGGTTATCGTCCTACGAGCAGTACTTC. Residues: CATSGWLSSYEQYF.

The table lists this clone with a few counts. The chain has TRBV7-9 and TRBJ1-6, with a tentative D call TRBD1 (5 bases). The CDR3 consists of 14 residues. The ends were cut back, 6 bases at V and 10 bases at J, with 16 bases in the middle. Looked up from germline, CDR1 is SEHNR and CDR2 is FQNEAQ (reference sequence). CDR3 sequence (DNA): TGTGCCAGCAGTTGGGGCGGTTCGGGATCACCCCTCCACTTT. Residues: CASSWGGSGSPLHF.

The chain uses TRBV1 and TRBJ2-3; the D segment call TRBD2 is taken from the table without a DNA check. TRBV1 is an annotated pseudogene. The CDR3 runs 18 residues. This CDR3 reads CTSSQRAQRDPDTDTQYF. In DNA form, the CDR3 reads TGCACCAGCAGCCAGCGGGCCCAGCGGGACCCGGACACAGATACGCAGTATTTT.

With respect to this clone: Because the CDR3's place on the DNA is in doubt, the DNA is left out and the CDR3 is given as listed by TCRdb. J is TRBJ2-2 and V is TRBV1; the table's D call TRBD1 went unverified against the DNA. TRBV1 is a listed pseudogene. The CDR3 contains 17 residues when both ends are counted. The CDR3 region is CTSSQDHWGRGTGELFF.

Comments on this clone: The same CDR3 also results from other DNA sequences found in this sample. The chain carries TRBV2 and TRBJ1-4; D might be TRBD1 (6 bases). This CDR3 contains 14 residues. Deletions cut 5 bases from V and 3 bases from J, with 10 bases between. CDR1 and CDR2 from the germline V gene are SNHLY and FYNNEI. In DNA, the CDR3 is TGTGCCAGCAGTAAACAGGGAGCTAATGAAAAACTGTTTTTT. The encoded protein is CASSKQGANEKLFF.

The chain combines TRBV6-6 with TRBJ1-1, with D maybe TRBD1 (6 bases). The CDR3 sequence is 13 residues long. V was pared by 4 bases and J by 7 bases, with 13 bases between. Germline V CDR1 and CDR2: MNHNY, SVGAGI (reference sequence). CDR3 loop: CASSWTAPSEAFF. Written as DNA, the CDR3 is TGTGCCAGCAGTTGGACAGCCCCAAGTGAAGCTTTCTTT.

This rearrangement joins TRBV2 to TRBJ1-2; unclear D gene. Germline loops: CDR1 SNHLY, CDR2 FYNNEI. V was shortened by 2 bases and J by 6 bases, with 13 bases between the two germline ends. The CDR3 is 14 amino acids. CDR3: CASSEWVGRNGYTF. The CDR3 DNA is TGTGCCAGCAGTGAATGGGTAGGGAGGAATGGCTACACCTTC.

The chain has TRBV27 and TRBJ2-6; no definite D call. The CDR3 totals 16 residues. V was trimmed by 5 bases and J by 0 bases, leaving 11 bases between them. The germline V gene encodes CDR1 MNHEY and CDR2 SMNVEV (reference sequence). The CDR3 nucleotides are TGTGCCAGCAGTCCCCAGGTCACCTCTGGGGCCAACGTCCTGACTTTC. Amino acid sequence: CASSPQVTSGANVLTF.

The chain employs TRBV7-9 and TRBJ1-6, with D unclear. The length of the CDR3 is 14 residues. CDR1 and CDR2 from the germline V gene are SEHNR and FQNEAQ (reference sequence). V gave up 4 bases and J gave up 7 bases, with 11 bases separating them. DNA of the CDR3: TGTGCCAGCAGCTCTATAGTCAACAATTCACCCCTCCACTTT. Translating gives CASSSIVNNSPLHF.

Written as DNA, the CDR3 is TGTGCCAGCAGCTTAGTCTGGCGGGAGCTCACAGATACGCAGTATTTT. It specifies CASSLVWRELTDTQYF. The gene calls are TRBV7-9 and TRBJ2-3; TRBD2 aligns across 7 bases. Trimming cost V 1 base and J 2 bases; bases outside gene matches: 6. CDR3 length: 16 amino acids. Germline V gene data show CDR1 as SEHNR and CDR2 as FQNEAQ (reference sequence).

This chain connects TRBV4-2 to TRBJ2-3; D ambiguous. The germline V gene has CDR1 LGHNA and CDR2 YNFKEQ. This CDR3 contains 14 residues. The ends were cut back, 3 bases at V and 2 bases at J, with 9 bases in the middle. This chain's CDR3 is CASSHEDTTDTQYF. DNA for the CDR3: TGTGCCAGCAGCCACGAAGACACCACAGATACGCAGTATTTT.